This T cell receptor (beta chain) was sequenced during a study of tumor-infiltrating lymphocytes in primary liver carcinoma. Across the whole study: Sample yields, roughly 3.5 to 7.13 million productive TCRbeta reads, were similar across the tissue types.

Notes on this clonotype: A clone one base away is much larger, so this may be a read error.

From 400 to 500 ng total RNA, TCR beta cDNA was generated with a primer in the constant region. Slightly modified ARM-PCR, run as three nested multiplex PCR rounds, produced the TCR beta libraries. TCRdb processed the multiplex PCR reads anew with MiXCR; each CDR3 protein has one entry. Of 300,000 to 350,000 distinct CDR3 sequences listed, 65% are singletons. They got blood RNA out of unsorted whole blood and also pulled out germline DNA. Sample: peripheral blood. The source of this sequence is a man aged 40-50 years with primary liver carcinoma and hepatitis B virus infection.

CDR3 nucleotides: TGTGCCAGCAGCCACATGGGATACGTAGGAGCTTTCTTT. Its protein is CASSHMGYVGAFF. The chain is built from TRBV6-2 or TRBV6-3 and TRBJ1-1; D gene ambiguous. V was trimmed by 6 bases and J by 10 bases, leaving 18 bases between them. The germline V gene encodes CDR1 MNHEY and CDR2 SVGEGT. The CDR3 runs 13 residues.